The 24 T cell receptor beta chains presented below share a single source sample, sequenced in a study of CXCR3-negative and CXCR3-positive naive CD8 T cells. UMI-labeled 5' RACE TRB cDNA libraries were prepared from the cells. TCRdb re-called the 5' RACE reads and shows each CDR3 protein once, DNA omitted. This sample's table has over 55,000 distinct CDR3 sequences. The sample consisted of memory CD8+ T cells from blood. The receptors come from a human donor in good health. Some clones in this sample may be carry-over from other donors' samples.

This sequence joins TRBV5-1 and TRBJ2-1; checking the TCRdb D call of TRBD1 is not possible without DNA. Germline assignment: CDR1 SGHRS and CDR2 YFSETQ. This CDR3 is 15 amino acids long. CDR3 loop: CASSLEWGANNEQFF.

The chain couples TRBV7-9 to TRBJ1-1. The CDR3 contains 14 residues. Germline CDR1 and CDR2: SEHNR and FQNEAQ (reference sequence). CDR3 protein: CASSLEVLNTEAFF. The full variable domain, in which reference TRBV7-9 and TRBJ1-1 provide the parts outside the CDR3, is DTGVSQNPRHKITKRGQNVTFRCDPISEHNRLYWYRQTLGQGPEFLTYFQNEAQLEKSRLLSDRFSAERPKGSFSTLEIQRTEQGDSAMYLCASSLEVLNTEAFFGQGTRLTVV.

V usage is TRBV3-1 and J usage is TRBJ2-3; TCRdb outputs TRBD1, but without DNA this stays unchecked. CDR3 length: 16 residues. Germline CDR1 LGHDT, CDR2 YNNKEL (reference sequence). CDR3 protein: CASSQGDRGLADTQYF.

The V gene is TRBV9, the J gene TRBJ2-7; lacking DNA, the TRBD1 call made by TCRdb goes unchecked. Germline V gene lookup returns CDR1 SGDLS and CDR2 YYNGEE. The CDR3 contains 14 residues. The CDR3 region is CASSADSPGYEQYF.

The V call is TRBV28, the J call TRBJ2-7; TCRdb reports TRBD2, a call that lacks DNA to check it against. The V gene's germline CDR1 is MDHEN and CDR2 SYDVKM. The CDR3 consists of 14 residues. CDR3 in amino acids: CASRPTSATYEQYF.

The chain employs TRBV9 and TRBJ2-7; TCRdb indicates TRBD2, and absent DNA this call remains unverified. The CDR3 has 17 amino acids. Germline loops: CDR1 SGDLS, CDR2 YYNGEE. The CDR3 reads CASSPRAGTSGSYEQYF. The complete variable domain, with remaining parts taken from reference TRBV9 and TRBJ2-7, reads DSGVTQTPKHLITATGQRVTLRCSPRSGDLSVYWYQQSLDQGLQFLIQYYNGEERAKGNILERFSAQQFPDLHSELNLSSLELGDSALYFCASSPRAGTSGSYEQYFGPGTRLTVT.

The chain joins TRBV29-1 to TRBJ1-1. CDR1 SQVTM and CDR2 ANQGSEA come from the germline V gene. The CDR3 contains 13 residues. Here the CDR3 reads CSVGFGGGTEAFF.

This chain uses TRBV30 with TRBJ2-1; no DNA is available, so the TRBD1 call from TCRdb remains unchecked. Per the germline V gene, CDR1 is GTSNPN and CDR2 is SVGIG (reference sequence). CDR3 length equals 13 residues. CDR3 region: CAHGQGGDNEQFF. Looking up the rest from reference TRBV30 and TRBJ2-1 gives the full variable domain: SQTIHQWPATLVQPVGSPLSLECTVEGTSNPNLYWYRQAAGRGLQLLFYSVGIGQISSEVPQNLSASRPQDRQFILSSKKLLLSDSGFYLCAHGQGGDNEQFFGPGTRLTVL.

The V gene is TRBV20-1, the J gene TRBJ1-1. The length of the CDR3 is 15 residues. The germline gives CDR1 DFQATT, CDR2 SNEGSKA (reference sequence). The CDR3 sequence: CSAHTESTPNTEAFF.

This rearrangement joins TRBV3-1 to TRBJ1-5. Germline V gives CDR1 LGHDT, CDR2 YNNKEL (reference sequence). This CDR3 region has 16 residues. The chain's CDR3 is CASSQGGGYSNQPQHF.

The chain is built from TRBV5-1 and TRBJ1-2; TCRdb names TRBD1, which stays unverified in the absence of DNA. This CDR3 has 15 residues. Germline V gene lookup returns CDR1 SGHRS and CDR2 YFSETQ. CDR3 loop: CASSVGTGGLYGYTF.

This chain uses TRBV5-1 with TRBJ1-5; TCRdb calls TRBD1, which cannot be checked without DNA. Germline CDR1 and CDR2: SGHRS and YFSETQ. The CDR3 extends over 15 amino acids. CDR3 loop: CASSLGQGANQPQHF. The full variable domain, its missing parts supplied by reference TRBV5-1 and TRBJ1-5, is KAGVTQTPRYLIKTRGQQVTLSCSPISGHRSVSWYQQTPGQGLQFLFEYFSETQRNKGNFPGRFSGRQFSNSRSEMNVSTLELGDSALYLCASSLGQGANQPQHFGDGTRLSIL.

The chain joins TRBV29-1 to TRBJ1-5. The CDR3 loop spans 13 amino acids. Germline CDR1 SQVTM, CDR2 ANQGSEA. The chain's CDR3 is CSVVSGTDQPQHF.

The chain combines TRBV28 with TRBJ1-1. This CDR3 contains 14 residues. CDR1 and CDR2 from the germline V gene are MDHEN and SYDVKM. CDR3 amino acids: CASRSGDTNTEAFF.

The chain uses TRBV20-1 and TRBJ1-3; the D gene TCRdb calls, TRBD1, cannot be checked with no DNA. CDR1 DFQATT and CDR2 SNEGSKA come from the germline V gene (reference sequence). The CDR3 has 15 amino acids. The CDR3 sequence is CSARDRDDSGNTIYF.

V is TRBV12-3 or TRBV12-4 and J is TRBJ1-2. The CDR3 length is 11 residues. CDR3 sequence: CASGENYGYTF.

This chain connects TRBV29-1 to TRBJ2-1; TCRdb's D call, TRBD2, is unchecked because there is no DNA. Germline V gene lookup returns CDR1 SQVTM and CDR2 ANQGSEA. The CDR3 totals 16 residues. The CDR3: CSVDDTSGGTYNEQFF.

The chain is built from TRBV29-1 and TRBJ1-1; TCRdb's D call of TRBD1 is untestable without DNA. The CDR3 runs to 12 residues. Germline assignment: CDR1 SQVTM and CDR2 ANQGSEA. The CDR3 reads CSVGGGTGEAFF.

The chain joins TRBV4-1 to TRBJ1-3; as DNA is missing, the TRBD1 call by TCRdb cannot be tested. The CDR3 consists of 16 residues. Germline lookup yields CDR1 MGHRA and CDR2 YSYEKL. CDR3: CASSQAGQYSGNTIYF.

The chain recombines TRBV6-4 with TRBJ2-2. CDR1 and CDR2 (germline): MRHNA, SNTAGT. This CDR3 is built from 14 residues. The CDR3 here is CASSDSIHTGELFF.

The chain joins TRBV6-5 to TRBJ1-5. The CDR3 covers 15 residues. Looked up from germline, CDR1 is MNHEY and CDR2 is SVGAGI. Here the CDR3 reads CASRKRADSNQPQHF.

The chain carries TRBV11-2 and TRBJ2-1; the TCRdb call, TRBD2, lacks DNA for checking. This CDR3 is 12 amino acids long. Germline V gives CDR1 SGHAT, CDR2 FQNNGV. CDR3: CASSWETRTKFF.

The chain joins TRBV20-1 to TRBJ1-1; without DNA, the TCRdb call of TRBD1 cannot be checked. CDR1 is DFQATT and CDR2 is SNEGSKA in the germline V gene (reference sequence). The CDR3 is 17 amino acids. CDR3 loop: CSASAPPGGRGWTEAFF.

The genes are TRBV4-1 and TRBJ1-4; TCRdb's D call, TRBD1, is unchecked because there is no DNA. CDR1 MGHRA and CDR2 YSYEKL come from the germline V gene. The CDR3 sequence is 15 residues long. CDR3: CASSTPTDGSEKLFF.